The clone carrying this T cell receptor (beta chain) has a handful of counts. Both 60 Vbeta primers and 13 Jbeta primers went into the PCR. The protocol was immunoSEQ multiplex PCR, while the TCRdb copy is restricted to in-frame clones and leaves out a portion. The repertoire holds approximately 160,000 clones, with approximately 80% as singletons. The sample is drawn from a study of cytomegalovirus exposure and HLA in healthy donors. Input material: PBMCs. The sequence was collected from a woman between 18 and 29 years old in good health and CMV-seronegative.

The chain's CDR3 is CSLSGISYNEQFF. CDR3 nucleotides: TGCAGCCTTTCCGGGATCTCCTACAATGAGCAGTTCTTC. The V and J genes are TRBV29-1 and TRBJ2-1; tentatively, D is TRBD2 (5 bases). CDR1 and CDR2 (germline): SQVTM, ANQGSEA. The CDR3 spans 13 residues. Trimming left V 8 bases short and J 0 bases short, with 11 bases between.